These T cell receptor beta chains were read from a single sample in a study of blood T cell repertoires in COVID-19. TCRdb's table, derived via immunoSEQ multiplex PCR, lists solely in-frame clones and lacks some. The sample holds some 100,000 clones, 91% seen once. Sequencing was carried out using peripheral blood. These TCRs come from a human donor with active COVID-19. The donor label of this sample is uncertain. Both conserved end residues are part of each CDR3. D genes are given only for firm matches. Rows give clone size only sometimes, using once, few, many, or a class for an expanded clone.

clone_size	d_call	v_call	j_call	cdr3_aa	cdr3_nt
-	-	TRBV9	TRBJ2-1	CASSPRGTAYNEQFF	TGTGCCAGCAGCCCCCGGGGGACCGCGTACAATGAGCAGTTCTTC
-	TRBD1	TRBV19	TRBJ2-7	CASSIGTGGREQYF	TGTGCCAGTAGTATCGGGACAGGGGGACGCGAGCAGTACTTC
-	-	TRBV7-2	TRBJ1-1	CASSLLVALPEAFF	TGTGCCAGCAGCTTATTAGTTGCGTTACCTGAAGCTTTCTTT
-	TRBD2	TRBV4-3	TRBJ2-7	CASSQGGGEQYF	TGCGCCAGCAGCCAAGGGGGGGGCGAGCAGTACTTC
-	-	TRBV1	TRBJ2-1	CTSSPSSGGILNEQFF	TGCACCAGCAGCCCCTCAAGCGGGGGGATCCTCAATGAGCAGTTCTTC
-	-	TRBV4-1	TRBJ1-6	CASSPAEARPLHF	TGCGCCAGCAGCCCGGCCGAGGCGCGTCCCCTCCACTTT
-	-	TRBV29-1	TRBJ2-2	CSVELVAGRRSNTGELFF	TGCAGCGTTGAATTAGTTGCGGGCAGACGGTCGAACACCGGGGAGCTGTTTTTT
-	-	TRBV19	TRBJ2-1	CASTASASSYNEQFF	TGTGCCAGTACAGCTAGCGCGAGCTCCTACAATGAGCAGTTCTTC
-	-	TRBV11-2	TRBJ2-2	CASSFHRVGRTGELFF	TGTGCCAGCAGCTTTCACAGGGTTGGGAGAACCGGGGAGCTGTTTTTT
few	-	TRBV12-3/TRBV12-4	TRBJ2-7	CASSLGQNYEQYF	TGTGCCAGCAGTTTAGGTCAGAACTACGAGCAGTACTTC
-	-	TRBV6-1	TRBJ1-6	CASSEVRESGPPLHF	TGTGCCAGCAGTGAAGTTAGGGAGTCGGGTCCACCCCTCCACTTT
-	TRBD1	TRBV7-9	TRBJ2-7	CASSPLGGQGASYEQYF	TGTGCCAGCAGCCCGTTGGGGGGCCAGGGGGCGAGCTACGAGCAGTACTTC
-	-	TRBV14	TRBJ2-7	CASSQVMSAYEQYF	TGTGCCAGCAGCCAAGTTATGTCCGCCTACGAGCAGTACTTC
-	-	TRBV10-3	TRBJ2-3	CAISESAGTHDPSTDTQYF	TGTGCCATCAGTGAGTCGGCTGGGACTCATGATCCTAGCACAGATACGCAGTATTTT
few	TRBD2	TRBV4-2	TRBJ2-2	CASSRSGALGEAGELFF	TGTGCCAGCAGCCGCAGCGGGGCTCTGGGTGAGGCCGGGGAGCTGTTTTTT
-	-	TRBV7-2	TRBJ2-2	CASSLRAGNTGELFF	TGTGCCAGCAGCTTAAGAGCGGGGAACACCGGGGAGCTGTTTTTT
-	-	TRBV13	TRBJ2-5	CASSLWREETQYF	TGTGCCAGCAGCTTGTGGAGGGAGGAGACCCAGTACTTC
-	-	TRBV3-1/TRBV3-2	TRBJ2-2	CASSQDWGGNTGELFF	TGTGCCAGCAGCCAAGATTGGGGGGGCAACACCGGGGAGCTGTTTTTT
-	-	TRBV5-1	TRBJ2-1	CASSLALHRLGFGEQFF	TGCGCCAGCAGCTTGGCCCTTCACCGCCTAGGTTTTGGTGAGCAGTTCTTC
-	TRBD2	TRBV2	TRBJ2-1	CASSGWTSYNEQFF	TGTGCCAGCAGTGGATGGACTAGTTACAATGAGCAGTTCTTC
-	-	TRBV5-5	TRBJ2-7	CASIQEGLPMEQYF	TGTGCCAGCATTCAAGAGGGACTTCCAATGGAGCAGTACTTC
-	-	TRBV10-3	TRBJ2-7	CAIRAGWSSYEQYF	TGTGCCATCAGGGCGGGGTGGAGCTCCTACGAGCAGTACTTC
-	-	TRBV18	TRBJ2-7	CASSRQAVSGATRNYEQYF	TGTGCCAGCTCACGACAGGCAGTCTCAGGGGCTACCAGGAACTACGAGCAGTACTTC
-	TRBD1	TRBV10-2	TRBJ2-7	CASSESDRGAYEQYF	TGCGCCAGCAGTGAGTCGGACAGGGGGGCCTACGAGCAGTACTTC
-	-	TRBV7-2	TRBJ2-7	CASSYPYSSYEQYF	TGTGCCAGCAGCTACCCCTACAGCTCCTACGAGCAGTACTTC
-	-	TRBV5-1	TRBJ1-5	CASSSGQGNQPQHF	TGCGCCAGCAGCTCCGGGCAGGGTAATCAGCCCCAGCATTTT
-	-	TRBV9	TRBJ1-4	CASSVELQGAFEKLFF	TGTGCCAGCAGCGTAGAGTTACAGGGCGCCTTTGAAAAACTGTTTTTT
-	-	TRBV25-1	TRBJ1-2	CASSEFGVTAYGYTF	TGTGCCAGCAGTGAATTCGGCGTGACAGCTTATGGCTACACCTTC
-	-	TRBV4-1	TRBJ2-1	CASSQGWLVEDNEQFF	TGCGCCAGCAGCCAAGGTTGGCTAGTCGAGGACAATGAGCAGTTCTTC
-	TRBD1	TRBV24-1	TRBJ1-1	CATRGGTGANTEAFF	TGTGCCACCAGGGGTGGGACAGGGGCGAACACTGAGGCTTTCTTT
-	-	TRBV3-1/TRBV3-2	TRBJ2-2	CASSQYPEYGGRNTGELFF	TGTGCCAGCAGCCAGTACCCGGAATACGGGGGGCGGAACACCGGGGAGCTGTTTTTT
-	TRBD2	TRBV5-1	TRBJ2-1	CASSLVASGDNEQFF	TGCGCCAGCAGCTTGGTGGCTAGCGGGGACAATGAGCAGTTCTTC
-	-	TRBV7-9	TRBJ2-3	CASSVRQTSRTDTQYF	TGTGCCAGCAGCGTACGACAGACAAGCCGCACAGATACGCAGTATTTT
-	TRBD1	TRBV5-6	TRBJ2-3	CASSYDRDRLNTWTDTQYF	TGTGCCAGCAGCTACGACCGGGACAGACTCAATACTTGGACAGATACGCAGTATTTT